A selection of T cell receptor beta chains follows, all from one sample in a study of shared clonotypes between healthy human individuals. Sequencing used immunoSEQ multiplex PCR; TCRdb keeps in-frame clones, though not all of them. The sample carries hundreds of thousands of clones, roughly nine tenths recorded once. Sequencing was carried out using naive CD8+ T cells sorted from blood. The receptor set was obtained from a man aged 25-40 years in good health. Each CDR3 is given with its conserved first and last residue. D genes are given only for firm matches. Clone size appears in some rows only: once, few, many, or a class for an expanded clone.

J | size | V | D | DNA | CDR3
TRBJ2-1 | NA | TRBV15 | NA | TGTGCCACCAGCAAACTAGGAGAGGGGTACAATGAGCAGTTCTTC | CATSKLGEGYNEQFF
TRBJ2-7 | NA | TRBV4-1 | TRBD2 | TGCGCCAGCAGCCAAGAGGATCGAGCGGGAGCTTCCTACGAGCAGTACTTC | CASSQEDRAGASYEQYF
TRBJ1-4 | NA | TRBV27 | NA | TGTGCCAGCAGCCAAGACAGGCGGAGTAATGAAAAACTGTTTTTT | CASSQDRRSNEKLFF
TRBJ2-5 | NA | TRBV6-6 | NA | TGTGCCAGCAGTTACTCGACGGAGACCCAGTACTTC | CASSYSTETQYF
TRBJ2-7 | NA | TRBV5-8 | NA | TGTGCCAGCAGCTACGAGCAGTACTTC | CASSYEQYF
TRBJ2-1 | NA | TRBV27 | NA | TGTGCCAGCAGTCCTCCCCCCGTCGGGATACCCAATGAGCAGTTCTTC | CASSPPPVGIPNEQFF
TRBJ2-7 | once | TRBV27 | NA | TGTGCCAGCAGTTTACAGGTCTCTGGGGAGCAGTACTTC | CASSLQVSGEQYF
TRBJ2-5 | NA | TRBV5-1 | TRBD1 | TGCGCCAGCAGCGAGGGACAGATCGGAGAGACCCAGTACTTC | CASSEGQIGETQYF
TRBJ1-5 | NA | TRBV18 | NA | TGTGCCAGCTCACCACGCGCCCCTCGAGGACACAATCAGCCCCAGCATTTT | CASSPRAPRGHNQPQHF
TRBJ2-7 | NA | TRBV29-1 | NA | TGCAGCGTTGAAGGCGTGCCCGGGACAAGGTCTAGCTACGAGCAGTACTTC | CSVEGVPGTRSSYEQYF
TRBJ1-2 | NA | TRBV4-1 | NA | TGCGCCAGCAGCCCCGCCGGATTTAACGCAGAAAACTATGGCTACACCTTC | CASSPAGFNAENYGYTF
TRBJ2-7 | NA | TRBV11-2 | NA | TGTGCCAGCAGCTTAATTAGGTCCGAGCAGTACTTC | CASSLIRSEQYF
TRBJ1-1 | NA | TRBV29-1 | NA | TGCAGCGTTGGAGACCGGCGGCCTGAAGCTTTCTTT | CSVGDRRPEAFF
TRBJ1-5 | once | TRBV23-1 | TRBD1 | TGCGCCAGCAGTCAATCGCCCCGTGCTCGGGACAGGGCTCTTTATAGCAATCAGCCCCAGCATTTT | CASSQSPRARDRALYSNQPQHF
TRBJ2-7 | NA | TRBV7-9 | NA | TGTGCCAGCAGCTTTGAAGGTGGGGGCCAGTACTTC | CASSFEGGGQYF
TRBJ2-1 | NA | TRBV29-1 | NA | TGCAGCGTTTGGCAGGGCTCCTACAATGAGCAGTTCTTC | CSVWQGSYNEQFF
TRBJ1-4 | NA | TRBV5-6 | NA | TGTGCCAGCAGCTTGGCCAATTGGGCGGGGGAAAAACTGTTTTTT | CASSLANWAGEKLFF
TRBJ2-7 | once | TRBV28 | TRBD2 | TGTGCCAGCAGTTGGACTAGCGTAACCTACGAGCAGTACTTC | CASSWTSVTYEQYF
TRBJ2-7 | NA | TRBV15 | NA | TGTGCCACCAGCAGAGAGGGCTACGAGCAGTACTTC | CATSREGYEQYF
TRBJ2-7 | once | TRBV13 | NA | TGTGCCAGCAGCTTTACGGGAAACTACGAGCAGTACTTC | CASSFTGNYEQYF
TRBJ2-7 | NA | TRBV28 | TRBD1 | TGTGCCAGCAGCAACCACAGGGGCCTGCCCTACGAGCAGTACTTC | CASSNHRGLPYEQYF
TRBJ2-1 | NA | TRBV27 | TRBD2 | TGTGCCAGCAGTTTATCGGCGGGAGAAAGGTACAATGAGCAGTTCTTC | CASSLSAGERYNEQFF
TRBJ2-3 | NA | TRBV5-1 | NA | TGCGCCAGCAGCTCCCAGGAACGCACAGATACGCAGTATTTT | CASSSQERTDTQYF
TRBJ2-7 | few | TRBV7-9 | NA | TGTGCCAGCAGCCCCGAGGGTGCTACCGAGCAGTACTTC | CASSPEGATEQYF
TRBJ1-1 | NA | TRBV27 | NA | TGTGCCAGCACTCTGGGAGGGGGGAACACTGAAGCTTTCTTT | CASTLGGGNTEAFF
TRBJ2-7 | once | TRBV4-1 | NA | TGCGCCAGCAGCCAGGAAAGGGACGCCTACGAGCAGTACTTC | CASSQERDAYEQYF
TRBJ2-5 | NA | TRBV15 | NA | TGTGCCACCAGCAGAGTAGAGACCCAGTACTTC | CATSRVETQYF
TRBJ2-5 | NA | TRBV7-9 | TRBD2 | TGTGCCAGCACCCTATTGGAGACTAGCGGGAGTCGGGGGGAGACCCAGTACTTC | CASTLLETSGSRGETQYF
TRBJ2-1 | NA | TRBV6-5 | TRBD2 | TGTGCCAGCAGTTACGGGTCTAGCGGGAACTACAATGAGCAGTTCTTC | CASSYGSSGNYNEQFF
TRBJ2-5 | NA | TRBV11-2 | NA | TGTGCCAGCAGCTTAGTTTCGTGGGAGACCCAGTACTTC | CASSLVSWETQYF
TRBJ2-1 | NA | TRBV7-9 | NA | TGTGCCAGCAGCATGACTACCAGAGGCGGGAATGAGCAGTTCTTC | CASSMTTRGGNEQFF
TRBJ2-7 | NA | TRBV6-6 | TRBD2 | TGTGCCAGTCTAGCGGGAGGGCCCATCTACGAGCAGTACTTC | CASLAGGPIYEQYF
TRBJ1-1 | few | TRBV7-9 | NA | TGTGCCAGCAGCTTATCGGCGAACACTGAAGCTTTCTTT | CASSLSANTEAFF
TRBJ2-7 | NA | TRBV7-9 | NA | TGTGCCAGCAGCTTAGCGACAGCCGCCTCTAGGAACGAGCAGTACTTC | CASSLATAASRNEQYF
TRBJ2-1 | NA | TRBV6-5 | NA | TGTGCCAGCAGTTCAGTACAGGTCCATGAGCAGTTCTTC | CASSSVQVHEQFF
TRBJ2-1 | NA | TRBV2 | NA | TGTGCCAGCAGTGAAGCGCTTCCAGGTCACAATGAGCAGTTCTTC | CASSEALPGHNEQFF
TRBJ2-5 | NA | TRBV5-1 | NA | TGCGCCAGCAGCGCGGACAGAGGGGAGACCCAGTACTTC | CASSADRGETQYF
TRBJ2-7 | NA | TRBV6-1 | NA | TGTGCCAGCAGTGAACATCATGCATTGGGTTTAAGCTACGAGCAGTACTTC | CASSEHHALGLSYEQYF
TRBJ2-7 | once | TRBV7-2 | NA | TGTGCCAGCAGCTTAAATTTGGGCTCCTACGAGCAGTACTTC | CASSLNLGSYEQYF
TRBJ2-3 | NA | TRBV6-5 | TRBD2 | TGTGCCAGCAGTCCCGGGACTACGGACACAGATACGCAGTATTTT | CASSPGTTDTDTQYF
TRBJ2-7 | NA | TRBV5-6 | TRBD1 | TGTGCCAGCAGCTTCATCGCACAGGGGTTGTACGAGCAGTACTTC | CASSFIAQGLYEQYF
TRBJ2-5 | NA | TRBV10-2 | TRBD2 | TGCGCCAGCACAAGCGGGAGAGAGACCCAGTACTTC | CASTSGRETQYF
TRBJ2-7 | once | TRBV27 | NA | TGTGCCAGCAGTTTATCTGTCCAGGGTTTTTACGAGCAGTACTTC | CASSLSVQGFYEQYF
TRBJ1-2 | NA | TRBV11-2 | NA | TGTGCCAGCAACAGGGCAAACACTCGCAACTATGGCTACACCTTC | CASNRANTRNYGYTF
TRBJ2-1 | NA | TRBV5-8 | NA | TGTGCCAGCAGCCACGAAGGGAGTGCGGTATTTAATGAGCAGTTCTTC | CASSHEGSAVFNEQFF
TRBJ2-6 | once | TRBV6-1 | NA | TGTGCCAGCAACCCGAAAAAAGAAGGGGCCAACGTCCTGACTTTC | CASNPKKEGANVLTF
TRBJ1-1 | NA | TRBV7-9 | TRBD1 | TGTGCCAGCAGCTCAGAGACAGGGTTAGAAACTGAAGCTTTCTTT | CASSSETGLETEAFF
TRBJ2-7 | NA | TRBV9 | TRBD2 | TGTGCCAGCAGCGTCGGACTAGCGGGAAACGAGCAGTACTTC | CASSVGLAGNEQYF
TRBJ2-2 | NA | TRBV7-9 | NA | TGTGCCAGCAGCTTAAGGCAGCCCCAGGTCGGGGAGCTGTTTTTT | CASSLRQPQVGELFF
TRBJ1-2 | NA | TRBV5-8 | NA | TGTGCCAGCAGTTACAGGGCTAGTCACTATGGCTACACCTTC | CASSYRASHYGYTF
TRBJ2-7 | NA | TRBV28 | TRBD2 | TGTGCCAGCAGTTTATGCGGGAGGCCCTCCTACGAGCAGTACTTC | CASSLCGRPSYEQYF
TRBJ2-1 | NA | TRBV7-2 | NA | TGTGCCAGCAGCTTAGAGGTAGTTGTGCAGAAAAAGTACAATGAGCAGTTCTTC | CASSLEVVVQKKYNEQFF
TRBJ2-5 | NA | TRBV7-3 | TRBD2 | TGTGCCAGCAGCTCGGGACTAGCGGGAGGCTCCTTTGGAGAGACCCAGTACTTC | CASSSGLAGGSFGETQYF
TRBJ2-1 | NA | TRBV19 | NA | TGTGCCAGTAGTATACCCCATCAGGGTCCCAGCGGTGAGCAGTTCTTC | CASSIPHQGPSGEQFF
TRBJ2-2 | NA | TRBV29-1 | NA | TGCAGCGTTGAATCACAGAACACCGGGGAGCTGTTTTTT | CSVESQNTGELFF